This TCR beta chain was identified in a study of neurological immune-mediated disorders (dated by TCRdb to between 2018 and 2020). Turning to the overall study: Using UMI-based sequencing, the study compared peripheral blood TCR-beta repertoires from patients with HTLV-I-associated myelopathy (HAM/TSP), patients with multiple sclerosis, and healthy controls. The cohort comprised 60 to 75 subjects: around 15 HAM/TSP patients, approximately 34 multiple sclerosis patients and 20 healthy controls. Longitudinal samples, technical triplicates and paired sorted CD4+ and CD8+ T-cell subsets, alongside PBMC samples, were included among the roughly 98 TCR-beta libraries.

Study-wide findings and limitations: Across subjects, expanded clones never shared an identical CDR3 amino acid sequence, which suggests that the TCR-beta repertoires in every group were private. TCR clonal expansion was highest in HAM/TSP patients and lowest in MS patients, with MS patients falling below even healthy controls.

Healthy controls were blood bank volunteers in Maryland, USA. For the sorted-subset TCR libraries, the starting material was roughly 1 million sorted CD4+ or CD8+ T cells. Peripheral blood underwent Ficoll-Hypaque density gradient centrifugation to isolate PBMCs, which were then cryopreserved in liquid nitrogen. Paired sorted CD4+ and CD8+ subsets came from healthy controls, HAM/TSP patients and MS patients. This clonotype was seen many times. No cognate antigen has been identified for it. No much larger clone is present one base from it, and per-base qualities are unavailable. V is pared back by 0 bases and J by 6 bases, with 12 bases lying between the germline termini. There are 13 amino acids in the CDR3, from cysteine to phenylalanine inclusive. Only the CDR3 region is kept as DNA, spanning 39 bases read in frame from base 1. CDR1 and CDR2 are drawn from the germline V gene (reference sequence): DFQATT, SNEGSKA.

cDNA was synthesized by template-switch 5'RACE using a primer with a 10-nucleotide random unique molecular identifier that tagged each TCR transcript. Over 180 million TCR-beta sequences, covering 15-18 subjects, were produced in each sequencing run. The RNeasy kit was used to extract total RNA. The KAPA Real-time Library Amplification kit was used to amplify TCR-beta VDJ regions with primers targeting the TCR constant region and the 5'RACE anchor. Sample indexes and Illumina adaptors were added in a first PCR, and a second PCR then increased library yield. After Ampure bead purification, the TCR product of roughly 650 bp was size-selected on a 2% E-gel SizeSelection system. Before pooling, library quality was checked on a Bioanalyzer, concentration was measured with Qubit, and libraries were quantified with the Kapa Library Quantification kit. Libraries were sequenced paired-end 2 x 150 bp on an Illumina HiSeq 2500. To increase sequence diversity, about 25-31% phiX was spiked into each library pool. Per the authors' processing: Quality-filtered reads were processed with the UMI-based MiGEC pipeline, which removed over 75% of raw TCR sequences during error correction. VDJ genes were aligned to IMGT germline references, and clonotypes were defined by unique CDR3 amino acid sequence plus V-J genes. Clonal expansion, Shannon diversity and CDR3 relatedness were evaluated with VDJtools (CalcPairwiseDistances, ClusterSamples), while phylogenetic trees were built in CLCbio workbench. A clone was classed as expanded if it had 8 or more unique UMIs, a cutoff based on coefficient-of-variation modelling across technical triplicates. The public reads were quality trimmed at Q25 with fastp and then assembled into clones with MiXCR by TCRdb, keeping productive beta chains. Identical CDR3 protein sequences are pooled into one entry, listed with their most common genes and DNA. The V and J calls and clone size come from TCRdb's table, not from the authors' own analysis. The sample table lists around 20,000 distinct CDR3 sequences, 5% to 7% of them with a count of one. The ten largest clones take up over 35% of the sample.

The TCR sequence derives from a man between 18 and 35 years old in good health. The rearrangement joined TRBV20-1 to TRBJ2-7; the D element might be TRBD1 or TRBD2, as each aligns at 6 bases. The sample was CD8+ T cells from blood. The CDR3: CSARDRGGPEQYF. The DNA sequence is given as TGCAGTGCTAGAGACAGGGGAGGCCCCGAGCAGTACTTC.